The text below deals with one TCR beta chain. Its target is unknown. Every subset's genomic DNA went evenly onto several immunoSEQ plates. Libraries were prepared by immunoSEQ multiplex PCR; TCRdb keeps only in-frame clonotypes and omits some of them. The table lists fewer than 3 million clones, approximately 90% of them singletons, with around 0.4% in the top ten. The sample originates from a study of shared clonotypes between healthy human individuals. Study findings and constraints: Across subsets, estimated richness was generally greater for naive than for memory populations. Some naive CD4 clonotypes, roughly 4.8%, turned up in common across several donors.

The CDR3 is 16 amino acids. From germline, CDR1 is MDHEN and CDR2 SYDVKM. Germline trimming cut 2 bases from V and 1 base from J; bases unmatched to any gene: 2. The source material was naive CD4+ T cells from PBMCs. Noted subset: CD45RA+ positively selected. The J gene is TRBJ2-4, the V gene TRBV28; 10 bases are a match to TRBD1. The sequence came from a man younger than 30 in good health. Some clones in this sample may be carry-over from other donors' samples. As DNA, the CDR3 is TGTGCCAGCAGTTTACCGGGACAGGGGGCCAAAAACATTCAGTACTTC. Protein product: CASSLPGQGAKNIQYF.